Listed below are T cell receptor beta chains from one sample, sequenced in a study of shared clonotypes between healthy human individuals. The assay was immunoSEQ multiplex PCR, and TCRdb's table has in-frame clones only and misses some. The data show about 2.4 million clones, with 93% seen just once and roughly 0.39% held by the top ten. Sequencing input: naive CD4+ T cells from PBMCs. Receptors originate from a young man in good health. Some clones in this sample may be carry-over from other donors' samples. Each CDR3 is given with its conserved first and last residue. A D gene is named only where the DNA matches it firmly. For some rows the clone size is stated as once, few or many, or as a class when expanded; others skip it.

v_gene	d_gene	j_gene	abundance	CDR3nt	CDR3aa
TRBV28	-	TRBJ1-4	-	TGTGCCAGCAGTCAGGGCGGGACGGCTGAAAAACTGTTTTTT	CASSQGGTAEKLFF
TRBV19	-	TRBJ1-3	-	TGTGCCAGTATGGGGAACAGGAGTAGAAAATCTGGAAACACCATATATTTT	CASMGNRSRKSGNTIYF
TRBV5-1	TRBD2	TRBJ2-3	-	TGCGCCAGCAGCTTGGGGCTAGCGGGCACCACAGATACGCAGTATTTT	CASSLGLAGTTDTQYF
TRBV6-6	-	TRBJ1-1	-	TGTGCCAGCCGGGAGGGGAACACTGAAGCTTTCTTT	CASREGNTEAFF
TRBV7-9	-	TRBJ1-5	-	TGTGCCAGCAGCTTAGGATCTGGTGGGGAGGATCAGCCCCAGCATTTT	CASSLGSGGEDQPQHF
TRBV5-5	TRBD2	TRBJ2-2	-	TGTGCCAGCAACGATCCACGCTTGGGACTAAACACCGGGGAGCTGTTTTTT	CASNDPRLGLNTGELFF
TRBV5-5	-	TRBJ1-4	-	TGTGCCAGCAGCTTGTTAACTAATGAAAAACTGTTTTTT	CASSLLTNEKLFF
TRBV7-3	-	TRBJ2-3	-	TGTGCCAGCAGCCCCCCCTCCGGGGATACGCAGTATTTT	CASSPPSGDTQYF
TRBV7-9	-	TRBJ1-1	-	TGTGCCAGCAGCTTAACCGGGGGAGGGAACACTGAAGCTTTCTTT	CASSLTGGGNTEAFF
TRBV6-6	-	TRBJ2-2	-	TGTGCCAGCAGTAAGGGTAGAAGCGGGGAGCTGTTTTTT	CASSKGRSGELFF
TRBV9	-	TRBJ1-3	-	TGTGCCAGCAGCGTAGGGCTCAGTACCTCTGGAAACACCATATATTTT	CASSVGLSTSGNTIYF
TRBV23-1	TRBD1	TRBJ2-5	once	TGCGCCAGCAGTCAATCGGACTCCGGTGACAGGGACGTAGAGACCCAGTACTTC	CASSQSDSGDRDVETQYF
TRBV2	TRBD1	TRBJ1-5	few	TGTGCCAGCAGGCAGGGGACAGGGAGCAATCAGCCCCAGCATTTT	CASRQGTGSNQPQHF
TRBV28	TRBD1	TRBJ2-7	-	TGTGCCAGCAGTTACTCGACAGGGCGCTACGAGCAGTACTTC	CASSYSTGRYEQYF
TRBV2	TRBD1	TRBJ1-5	-	TGTGCCAGCAGGAATCTACACGGGACAGCGGAAGATCAGCCCCAGCATTTT	CASRNLHGTAEDQPQHF
TRBV27	-	TRBJ2-2	-	TGTGCCAGCAGTTTAAACGGGGAGCTGTTTTTT	CASSLNGELFF
TRBV19	-	TRBJ1-1	-	TGTGCCAGTAGTATCGAACGGTCAATCACTGAAGCTTTCTTT	CASSIERSITEAFF
TRBV5-8	TRBD1	TRBJ1-4	-	TGTGCCAGCAGTTCCGAGGGGACAGCTGTTTTTCGGCGTGAAAAACTGTTTTTT	CASSSEGTAVFRREKLFF
TRBV15	-	TRBJ2-1	-	TGTGCCACCAGCAGAGATGGAAATGAGCAGTTCTTC	CATSRDGNEQFF
TRBV5-1	-	TRBJ1-4	-	TGCGCCAGCAGCTCTTCCCGGGGCAGCCCTGCAACTAATGAAAAACTGTTTTTT	CASSSSRGSPATNEKLFF
TRBV19	TRBD1	TRBJ2-7	-	TGTGCCAGCCGGGACAGGGGCGCTTGGTGGCAGTACTTC	CASRDRGAWWQYF
TRBV11-2	-	TRBJ1-1	few	TGTGCCAGCAGCTTAAGGGCCACTGAAGCTTTCTTT	CASSLRATEAFF
TRBV5-1	TRBD1	TRBJ2-5	-	TGCGCCAGCAGCCCGGGACAGTTAGAAGAGACCCAGTACTTC	CASSPGQLEETQYF
TRBV7-6	-	TRBJ1-5	-	TGTGCCAGCAGCTCATGGAACCAGCCCCAGCATTTT	CASSSWNQPQHF
TRBV5-1	-	TRBJ2-7	-	TGCGCCAGCAGCTTGGACGCGAGCTCCTACGAGCAGTACTTC	CASSLDASSYEQYF
TRBV18	TRBD1	TRBJ2-7	-	TGTGCCAGCTCACCAAACCCGACAGGGCACGAGCAGTACTTC	CASSPNPTGHEQYF
TRBV4-1	-	TRBJ1-5	-	TGCGCCAGCAGCCAATCTTTTAATCAGCCCCAGCATTTT	CASSQSFNQPQHF
TRBV19	TRBD2	TRBJ2-7	-	TGTGCCAGTAGTATCGGCGGGAGGGCCCTCTCCTACGAGCAGTACTTC	CASSIGGRALSYEQYF
TRBV5-1	-	TRBJ1-2	-	TGCGCCAGCAGCCTGGGATTTAACTATGGCTACACCTTC	CASSLGFNYGYTF
TRBV6-1	-	TRBJ1-5	once	TGTGCCAGCAGCCCGCGGCTAAATCAGCCCCAGCATTTT	CASSPRLNQPQHF
TRBV4-2	-	TRBJ2-3	-	TGTGCCAGCAGTCTGGGGGCGGGAGCAACAGATACGCAGTATTTT	CASSLGAGATDTQYF
TRBV7-8	-	TRBJ2-5	-	TGTGCCAGCAGCTTAGCGCGGAGAGGGGGAGCTGTGCAAGAGACCCAGTACTTC	CASSLARRGGAVQETQYF
TRBV6-1	TRBD1	TRBJ1-6	-	TGTGCCAGCAGTGACGTTACAGGGGGCCATTCACCCCTCCACTTT	CASSDVTGGHSPLHF
TRBV7-8	-	TRBJ1-1	once	TGTGCCAGCAGCTTAGGAGGGCAGGGAGGAACTGAAGCTTTCTTT	CASSLGGQGGTEAFF
TRBV2	-	TRBJ1-2	-	TGTGCCAGCAGCGGCTCCAACGAAATCGGTGGCTACACCTTC	CASSGSNEIGGYTF
TRBV27	-	TRBJ1-1	few	TGTGCCAGCAGCAGAGACACGGGGCTCACTGAAGCTTTCTTT	CASSRDTGLTEAFF
TRBV5-1	-	TRBJ1-3	once	TGCGCCAGCAGCTTGGAGGGACGGCTCTCTGGAAACACCATATATTTT	CASSLEGRLSGNTIYF
TRBV7-3	-	TRBJ1-2	-	TGTGCCAGCAGCTTAGGTTCCGCCTATGGCTACACCTTC	CASSLGSAYGYTF
TRBV6-1	-	TRBJ2-1	-	TGTGCCAGCAGTGCCAGCTCCTACAATGAGCAGTTCTTC	CASSASSYNEQFF
TRBV28	TRBD2	TRBJ2-7	-	TGTGCCAGCAGCCCCGGGACTAGCGGGAGGGAATCATACTACATGAGCTCCTACGAGCAGTACTTC	CASSPGTSGRESYYMSSYEQYF
TRBV27	TRBD2	TRBJ2-1	-	TGTGCCAGCAGGCCCTGGGGGGGGGACAATGAGCAGTTCTTC	CASRPWGGDNEQFF
TRBV25-1	-	TRBJ2-7	-	TGTGCCAGCAGTGACCCCGGGACGGGAACCTACGAGCAGTACTTC	CASSDPGTGTYEQYF
TRBV5-4	TRBD1	TRBJ2-3	-	TGTGCCAGCAGCTCACGGGACAGGGGCACAGATACGCAGTATTTT	CASSSRDRGTDTQYF